What follows describes a single TCR beta chain. Its antigen is currently unknown. V was cut by 10 bases and J by 4 bases, with 17 bases left in between. The CDR3 is made up of 14 amino acids. Germline V gene lookup returns CDR1 MDHEN and CDR2 SYDVKM. This sample is drawn from a study of cytomegalovirus exposure and HLA in healthy donors. Study observations and caveats: In terms of immune exposure information, only CMV serostatus was available. The study dropped some indistinguishable V segments, TRBV6-2 and TRBV6-3 among them. Confirmation in vitro established that three CMV-associated chains were specific for CMV antigens.

The PCR contained 60 Vbeta and 13 Jbeta primers. The data were produced by immunoSEQ multiplex PCR, yet TCRdb's version contains in-frame clones alone and is incomplete. The sample consists of 230,000 or so clones, over 90% of them appearing once. The receptor was derived from a girl aged 2 to 10 in good health and CMV-seronegative. The V gene is TRBV28, the J gene TRBJ1-3; a weak D match, TRBD1 (5 bases). Source material: PBMCs. CDR3: CAIIGGEGGNTIYF. CDR3 nucleotide sequence: TGTGCCATCATCGGGGGGGAAGGAGGAAACACCATATATTTT.